One and the same sample provided the 20 T cell receptor beta chains below, sequenced in a study of graft-versus-host responses after intestinal transplantation. Clones were sequenced by immunoSEQ multiplex PCR, and TCRdb holds only the in-frame ones, with some missing. The data contain about 73,000 clones, almost 90% of them singletons. Antigens for these TCRs are unknown. This specimen was unstimulated CD8+ T cells sorted from spleen or lymph node cells, taken before transplant. Receptors originate from a human donor who was the organ donor for an intestinal transplant.

The chain carries TRBV6-6 and TRBJ1-2; weak D call: TRBD1 (6 bases). The germline gives CDR1 MNHNY, CDR2 SVGAGI (reference sequence). The CDR3 runs 14 residues. Trimming cost V 4 bases and J 7 bases, with 16 bases left between them. This CDR3 is CASSFESQGIGYTF. The CDR3 DNA is TGTGCCAGCAGTTTTGAATCCCAGGGGATTGGCTACACCTTC.

V gene TRBV7-2 combines with J gene TRBJ2-1; 7 bases match TRBD2. The CDR3 length is 15 residues. Trimming took 4 bases from V and 4 from J; bases not matched to a gene: 7. Germline V gene sequence: CDR1 SGHTA, CDR2 FQGNSA. As DNA, the CDR3 is TGTGCCAGCAGCTCACTTAGCGGGCCGTACAATGAGCAGTTCTTC. This encodes CASSSLSGPYNEQFF. The full variable domain, its missing parts supplied by reference TRBV7-2 and TRBJ2-1, is GAGVSQSPSNKVTEKGKDVELRCDPISGHTALYWYRQSLGQGLEFLIYFQGNSAPDKSGLPSDRFSAERTGGSVSTLTIQRTQQEDSAVYLCASSSLSGPYNEQFFGPGTRLTVL.

For this clone: Within the sample, other DNA sequences also encode this same CDR3. The CDR3 nucleotides read TGTGCCACCAGCAGAGATCCCGGCCAGGGGGCAGATACGCAGTATTTT. It translates to CATSRDPGQGADTQYF. The rearrangement links TRBV15 to TRBJ2-3; 7 nucleotides line up with TRBD1. The CDR3 length is 16 residues. The germline gives CDR1 LNHNV, CDR2 YYDKDF (reference sequence). V gave up 0 bases and J gave up 4 bases; unmatched junction bases: 7.

This clone is labeled as medium-sized. This rearrangement joins TRBV18 to TRBJ1-5, with 8 bases aligning to TRBD1. The V and J ends lost 2 bases and 0 bases, in that order; junction bases with no gene match: 6. Looked up from germline, CDR1 is KGHSH and CDR2 is LQKENI. The CDR3 extends over 17 amino acids. The chain's CDR3 is CASSPEDRAGSNQPQHF. In DNA form, the CDR3 reads TGTGCCAGCTCACCAGAGGACAGGGCGGGTAGCAATCAGCCCCAGCATTTT. Filled out from reference TRBV18 and TRBJ1-5, the complete variable domain reads NAGVMQNPRHLVRRRGQEARLRCSPMKGHSHVYWYRQLPEEGLKFMVYLQKENIIDESGMPKERFSAEFPKEGPSILRIQQVVRGDSAAYFCASSPEDRAGSNQPQHFGDGTRLSIL.

This CDR3 is CSVDTGGHGYTF. The CDR3 bases are TGCAGCGTTGACACAGGGGGCCATGGCTACACCTTC. V gene TRBV29-1 combines with J gene TRBJ1-2; 9 nucleotides match TRBD1. CDR3 length equals 12 residues. The germline V gene has CDR1 SQVTM and CDR2 ANQGSEA. With V trimmed by 3 bases and J by 6 bases, 2 bases remained unmatched. The full variable domain, completed using reference TRBV29-1 and TRBJ1-2, is SAVISQKPSRDICQRGTSLTIQCQVDSQVTMMFWYRQQPGQSLTLIATANQGSEATYESGFVIDKFPISRPNLTFSTLTVSNMSPEDSSIYLCSVDTGGHGYTFGSGTRLTVV.

The genes are TRBV7-6 and TRBJ1-6; D gene ambiguous. CDR3 length: 17 residues. Germline-derived CDR1 and CDR2 are SGHVS and FNYEAQ. The ends were cut back, 1 base at V and 0 bases at J, with 10 bases in the middle. The CDR3, as DNA: TGTGCCAGCAGCTTAGATATGACAAGCTCCTATAATTCACCCCTCCACTTT. Its protein is CASSLDMTSSYNSPLHF. The full variable domain, rest sourced from reference TRBV7-6 and TRBJ1-6, is GAGVSQSPRYKVTKRGQDVALRCDPISGHVSLYWYRQALGQGPEFLTYFNYEAQQDKSGLPNDRFSAERPEGSISTLTIQRTEQRDSAMYRCASSLDMTSSYNSPLHFGNGTRLTVT.

The rearrangement links TRBV5-1 to TRBJ1-3, with TRBD1 identical over 7 bases. Trimming at V came to 2 bases and at J to 0 bases, leaving 5 bases not matched to a gene. The CDR3 covers 16 residues. The germline V gene has CDR1 SGHRS and CDR2 YFSETQ. CDR3 bases: TGCGCCAGCAGCTTACAGGGGTCTTACTCTGGAAACACCATATATTTT. It encodes CASSLQGSYSGNTIYF.

The CDR3 is CASSSRQGGEQYV. The CDR3, as DNA: TGTGCCAGCAGCTCTCGACAGGGGGGCGAGCAGTACGTC. This chain joins TRBV7-6 and TRBJ2-7, with TRBD1 identical over 9 bases. Looked up from germline, CDR1 is SGHVS and CDR2 is FNYEAQ. The length of the CDR3 is 13 residues. J lost 6 bases, V lost 4 bases, and 4 bases had no gene match.

The CDR3 region has the DNA TGTGCCAGCAGCACTGACAGGGCCCCGCAAGAGACCCAGTACTTC. Its translation: CASSTDRAPQETQYF. The chain employs TRBV6-5 and TRBJ2-5; TRBD1 agrees at 7 bases. V lost 6 bases to trimming and J lost 2 bases; unmatched junction nucleotides: 9. This CDR3 is built from 15 residues. Germline V gene lookup returns CDR1 MNHEY and CDR2 SVGAGI.

The V and J genes are TRBV2 and TRBJ1-3, with D possibly TRBD1 on 6 matching bases. Trimming left V 3 bases short and J 7 bases short, with 16 bases between. This CDR3 region has 15 residues. Germline V CDR1 and CDR2: SNHLY, FYNNEI. The CDR3 DNA reads as TGTGCCAGCAGTGATTTAGGACAGACCCGGAACACCATATATTTT. This codes for CASSDLGQTRNTIYF.

This clone was picked up a small number of times. The J gene is TRBJ2-3, the V gene TRBV19; 9 nucleotides agree with TRBD1. Trimming removed 10 bases from V and 1 base from J; junction bases left unmatched: 24. The CDR3 length is 20 residues. Germline values: CDR1 LNHDA, CDR2 SQIVND (reference sequence). Here the CDR3 reads CANPKPGTGKRNQRTDTQYF. CDR3 in DNA: TGTGCCAATCCGAAACCCGGGACAGGGAAACGCAATCAACGCACAGATACGCAGTATTTT.

The rearrangement uses TRBV7-9 and TRBJ2-3; TRBD2 might be the D (6 bases). This CDR3 region has 12 residues. The V gene lost 10 bases and the J gene lost 4 bases, with 12 bases spanning the gap. Germline V lookup: CDR1 SEHNR, CDR2 FQNEAQ (reference sequence). Written as DNA, the CDR3 is TGTGCCACCCGGGAGATCGCAGATACGCAGTATTTT. Translation gives CATREIADTQYF.

The genes are TRBV2 and TRBJ1-1; the match to TRBD1 covers 7 bases. Germline V gene lookup returns CDR1 SNHLY and CDR2 FYNNEI. V gave up 4 bases and J gave up 7 bases; unmatched junction bases: 33. This CDR3 has 22 amino acids. Here the CDR3 DNA reads TGTGCCAGCAGTGTTGGGGCAGACAGGGTCTGGCGGGGACACGAAGAAGGGAATGAAGCTTTCTTT. It encodes CASSVGADRVWRGHEEGNEAFF.

In its sample, this clone was seen once. The chain links TRBV7-9 to TRBJ1-6; unclear D gene. Germline V gives CDR1 SEHNR, CDR2 FQNEAQ (reference sequence). The CDR3 runs to 14 residues. With 6 bases removed from V and 8 bases from J, the gap between germline ends came to 14 bases. The CDR3, as DNA: TGTGCCAGCAGTCGTACCAGTCAAGATTCACCCCTCCACTTT. Encoded protein: CASSRTSQDSPLHF.

The V call is TRBV4-3, the J call TRBJ2-4; 8 nucleotides line up with TRBD1. The trim removed 1 base at V and 7 bases at J, leaving 6 bases unmatched. This CDR3 has 15 amino acids. CDR1 LGHNA and CDR2 YSLEER come from the germline V gene. For the CDR3, the DNA is TGCGCCAGCAGCCAAGGCAGGGGGCGAATCAACATTCAGTACTTC. It yields the protein CASSQGRGRINIQYF.

The rearrangement joins TRBV5-6 to TRBJ2-7; 7 nucleotides align to TRBD2. J lost 5 bases, V lost 4 bases, and 12 bases had no gene match. Germline CDR1 is SGHDT and CDR2 is YYEEEE. The CDR3 extends over 15 amino acids. The CDR3 loop is CASSLTPAGVNEQYV. For the CDR3, the DNA is TGTGCCAGCAGCCTAACCCCCGCGGGGGTCAACGAGCAGTACGTC.

The chain employs TRBV19 and TRBJ2-1, with TRBD1 matching 7 bases. The CDR3 loop spans 15 amino acids. Germline V lookup: CDR1 LNHDA, CDR2 SQIVND (reference sequence). V lost 9 bases to trimming and J lost 0 bases; unmatched junction nucleotides: 8. CDR3 amino acids: CASNPTGSSYNEQFF. The DNA for the CDR3 is TGTGCCAGCAATCCGACAGGGAGCTCCTACAATGAGCAGTTCTTC.

CDR3 amino acids: CASSESKAGDTGELFF. DNA of the CDR3: TGTGCCAGCAGTGAGTCGAAGGCAGGGGACACCGGGGAGCTGTTTTTT. The V call is TRBV6-4, the J call TRBJ2-2; D possibly corresponds to TRBD1 (6 bases). Germline V gene sequence: CDR1 MRHNA, CDR2 SNTAGT. Trimming took 3 bases from V and 3 from J, leaving 14 bases between them. The CDR3 has 16 amino acids.

The chain links TRBV10-3 to TRBJ2-1; TRBD2 might be the D (7 bases). Between the trimmed V and J ends, which lost 7 bases and 0 bases, there was a span of 16 bases. This CDR3 region has 16 residues. Germline CDR1 and CDR2: ENHRY and SYGVKD. The CDR3 reads CAINREGKNSYNEQFF. In DNA form, the CDR3 reads TGTGCCATCAACAGGGAGGGAAAAAACTCCTACAATGAGCAGTTCTTC.

This clone was seen a few times. This rearrangement joins TRBV13 to TRBJ1-6; tentative D call: TRBD1 (6 bases). The V and J ends lost 5 bases and 7 bases respectively, with 12 bases between them. The germline gives CDR1 PRHDT, CDR2 FYEKMQ (reference sequence). This CDR3 is built from 14 residues. The CDR3 bases are TGTGCCAGCAGCCCAGGGGATTGGAATTCACCCCTCCACTTT. Protein product: CASSPGDWNSPLHF.